A single TCR beta chain is shown here with its context. Its antigen is undetermined. Patients underwent thyroid surgery, and none had received any treatment before it. Original data processing: Clinicopathological groups differed in CDR3, with these differences serving to build a distant-metastasis classifier for papillary thyroid cancer. TCRdb ran MiXCR on the PCR reads. None of the V and J calls come from the authors' own analysis; TCRdb made them. The data contain about 43,000 clones, over 9.5% of them singletons. This record comes from a study of metastatic and nonmetastatic thyroid tumors. The overall study: Both malignant and benign thyroid patients supplied peripheral blood and tumor or nodule tissue samples, across which the repertoires of these patients were then compared. Findings of the study overall: Malignant thyroid tumors reportedly had TCR beta diversity that was significantly higher than in benign nodules, in blood and tumor.

Germline CDR1 reads ENHRY; CDR2 reads SYGVKD. The CDR3 totals 19 residues. Unmatched junction bases numbered 20, after V lost 5 bases and J lost 2 bases. The TCR originated in a female donor with papillary thyroid cancer or a benign thyroid nodule (not recorded which). Some clones in this sample may be carry-over from other donors' samples. This sequence joins TRBV10-3 and TRBJ2-7, with 8 bases aligning to TRBD2. The source material was blood. The CDR3 spells CAISLSPGSTSGRAYEQYF. Here the CDR3 DNA reads TGTGCCATCAGTTTAAGTCCGGGGAGTACTAGCGGAAGAGCCTACGAGCAGTACTTC.